Described below is a single T cell receptor beta chain sequence and its context. Relative to the germline gene, one junction end is altered; a read error may explain this. The sample belongs to a study of spatial heterogeneity in lung cancer. The CDR3 contains 15 residues. Germline lookup yields CDR1 MGHRA and CDR2 YSYEKL. Each CDR3 protein is one row after TCRdb ran MiXCR on the 5' RACE reads. This table holds 40,000 or so distinct CDR3 sequences, 3% to 3.5% found once. Specified time point: sample taken at primary tumor resection. The cohort: 70 to 85 early-stage, untreated non-small cell lung cancer patients. The sequenced material consisted of unsorted whole RNA from tumor, nontumor lung or frozen PBMC.

V gene TRBV4-1 combines with J gene TRBJ1-1; no definite D call. The specimen comprised normal lung tissue next to the tumor, sampled at surgery. The source of this sequence is a male donor with early-stage non-small cell lung cancer. As DNA, the CDR3 is TGCGCCAGCAGCCAAGATCGCCGATTGAACACTGAAGCCTTCTTT. Translating it yields CASSQDRRLNTEAFF.